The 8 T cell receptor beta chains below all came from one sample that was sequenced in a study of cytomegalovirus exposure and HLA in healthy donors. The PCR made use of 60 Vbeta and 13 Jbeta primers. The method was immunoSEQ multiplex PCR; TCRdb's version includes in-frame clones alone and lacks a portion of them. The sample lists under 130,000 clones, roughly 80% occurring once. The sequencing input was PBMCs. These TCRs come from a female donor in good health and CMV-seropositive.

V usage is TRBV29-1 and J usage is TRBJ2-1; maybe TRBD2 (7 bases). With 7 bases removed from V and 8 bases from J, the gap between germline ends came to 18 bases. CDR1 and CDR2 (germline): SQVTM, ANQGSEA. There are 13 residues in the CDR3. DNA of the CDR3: TGCAGCGCAGCGGGGACATACAAAGATGAGCAGTTCTTC. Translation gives CSAAGTYKDEQFF.

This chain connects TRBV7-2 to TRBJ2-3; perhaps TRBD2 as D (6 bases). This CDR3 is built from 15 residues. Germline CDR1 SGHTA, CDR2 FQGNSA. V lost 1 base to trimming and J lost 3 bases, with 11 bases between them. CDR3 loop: CASSLVAALTDTQYF. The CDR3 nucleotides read TGTGCCAGCAGCTTAGTAGCGGCTCTAACAGATACGCAGTATTTT.

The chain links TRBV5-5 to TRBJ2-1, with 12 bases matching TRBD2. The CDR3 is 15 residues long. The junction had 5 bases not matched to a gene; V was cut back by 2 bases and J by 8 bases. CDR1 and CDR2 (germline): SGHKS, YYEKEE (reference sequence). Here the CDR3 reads CASSFRLAGVYEQFF. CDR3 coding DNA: TGTGCCAGCAGCTTCAGACTAGCGGGAGTCTATGAGCAGTTCTTC.

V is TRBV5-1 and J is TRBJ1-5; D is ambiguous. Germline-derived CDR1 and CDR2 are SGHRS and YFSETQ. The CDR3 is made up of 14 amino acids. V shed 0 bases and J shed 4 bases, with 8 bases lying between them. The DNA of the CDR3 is TGCGCCAGCAGCTTGGGAGGCGATAATCAGCCCCAGCATTTT. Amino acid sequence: CASSLGGDNQPQHF.

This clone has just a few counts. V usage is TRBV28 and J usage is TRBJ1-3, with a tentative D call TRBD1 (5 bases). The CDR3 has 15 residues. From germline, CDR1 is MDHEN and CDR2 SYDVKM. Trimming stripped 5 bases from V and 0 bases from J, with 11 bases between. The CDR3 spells CASSHPTDSGNTIYF. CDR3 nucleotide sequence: TGTGCCAGCAGTCACCCGACAGACTCTGGAAACACCATATATTTT.

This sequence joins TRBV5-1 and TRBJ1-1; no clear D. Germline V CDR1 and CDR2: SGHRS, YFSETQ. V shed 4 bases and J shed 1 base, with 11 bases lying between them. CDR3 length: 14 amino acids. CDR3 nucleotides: TGCGCCAGCAGCCCCGGGATAGAGAACACTGAAGCTTTCTTT. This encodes CASSPGIENTEAFF.

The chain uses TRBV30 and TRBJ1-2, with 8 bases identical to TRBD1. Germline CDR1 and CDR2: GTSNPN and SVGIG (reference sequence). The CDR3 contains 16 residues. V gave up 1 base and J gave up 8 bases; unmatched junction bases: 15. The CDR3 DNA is TGTGCCTGGAGTGCCTGGACAGGGAAAAGATCCGGGGGCTACACCTTC. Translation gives CAWSAWTGKRSGGYTF.

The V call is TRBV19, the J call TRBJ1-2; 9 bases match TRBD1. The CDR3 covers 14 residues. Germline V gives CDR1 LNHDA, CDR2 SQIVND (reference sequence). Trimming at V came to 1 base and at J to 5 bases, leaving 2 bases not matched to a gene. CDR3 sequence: CASSIATGGYGYTF. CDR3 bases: TGTGCCAGTAGTATAGCGACAGGGGGATATGGCTACACCTTC.